Shown below are 27 T cell receptor beta chains from a single sample sequenced in a study of T cells in Graves' hyperthyroidism and ophthalmopathy (dated by TCRdb to about 2019). Libraries were made using multiplex PCR. These reads were obtained on an Illumina HiSeq 2000. The TCR beta CDR3 regions were amplified from RNA transcripts. The first round of RT-PCR for the TCR CDR3 was performed with the HTBI primer set and the Qiagen OneStep RT-PCR kit. The public reads were reprocessed in TCRdb via fastp at Q25 and MiXCR, keeping in-frame beta chains. One record per CDR3 amino acid sequence lists the most common genes and DNA. The sample profile shows approximately 640,000 distinct CDR3 sequences; 17% of them were found once. Together, the top ten hold roughly 16% of the sample. The sample comprised blood. These receptors all stem from a man aged 50 to 60 with Graves' hyperthyroidism.

The chain is built from TRBV7-3 and TRBJ1-5; D is uncertain. Trimming took 2 bases from V and 7 from J, leaving 15 bases between them. Looked up from germline, CDR1 is SGHTA and CDR2 is FQGTGA. The CDR3 has 15 residues. The CDR3 loop is CASSLVQALEQPQHF. Here the CDR3 DNA reads TGTGCCAGCAGCTTAGTGCAGGCCCTAGAACAGCCCCAGCATTTT.

This clonotype was seen at least ten times. CDR3: CASSSRRTVRPQHF. In nucleotides, the CDR3 is TGTGCCAGCAGTTCACGACGCACAGTCCGGCCCCAGCATTTT. J is TRBJ1-5 and V is TRBV28, with no clear D. Germline CDR1 and CDR2: MDHEN and SYDVKM. This CDR3 has 14 residues. V lost 4 bases and J 9 bases, leaving 16 bases between the germline ends. Combining the CDR3 with reference TRBV28 and TRBJ1-5 gives the whole variable domain DVKVTQSSRYLVKRTGEKVFLECVQDMDHENMFWYRQDPGLGLRLIYFSYDVKMKEKGDIPEGYSVSREKKERFSLILESASTNQTSMYLCASSSRRTVRPQHFGDGTRLSIL.

This clonotype was seen at least ten times. The chain links TRBV20-1 to TRBJ1-2; D is uncertain. Germline V gene sequence: CDR1 DFQATT, CDR2 SNEGSKA (reference sequence). CDR3 length: 15 residues. Trimming shortened V by 0 bases and J by 2 bases, and 13 bases separated the two germline ends. The CDR3 nucleotides are TGCAGTGCTAGAGATGGTCGAGGTTTCAACTATGGCTACACCTTC. This encodes CSARDGRGFNYGYTF.

The chain combines TRBV4-1 with TRBJ1-5, with unresolved D. Germline V gene sequence: CDR1 MGHRA, CDR2 YSYEKL. The CDR3 loop spans 15 amino acids. V shed 0 bases and J shed 9 bases, with 15 bases lying between them. The CDR3 sequence: CASSQDPTDRWPQHF. CDR3 bases: TGCGCCAGCAGCCAAGATCCCACGGACCGCTGGCCCCAGCATTTT.

This clonotype appeared many times. The chain has TRBV28 and TRBJ2-7; TRBD1 matches at 9 bases. Germline-derived CDR1 and CDR2 are MDHEN and SYDVKM. The CDR3 runs 16 residues. V trimming: 4 bases; J trimming: 4 bases; junction bases outside the gene matches: 11. The DNA of the CDR3 is TGTGCCAGCAGTTCCTCCGGGACAGGGCTATTATACGAGCAGTACTTC. Translation gives CASSSSGTGLLYEQYF.

This clonotype has a count of ten or more. The chain carries TRBV7-9 and TRBJ2-2; D is perhaps TRBD1 (6 bases). This CDR3 has 16 amino acids. V gave up 4 bases and J gave up 3 bases, with 15 bases separating them. CDR1 SEHNR and CDR2 FQNEAQ come from the germline V gene (reference sequence). CDR3 DNA: TGTGCCAGCAGCTCAGGGGTTGGGCTATACACCGGGGAGCTGTTTTTT. It codes for CASSSGVGLYTGELFF. Supplemented by reference TRBV7-9 and TRBJ2-2, the full variable domain reads DTGVSQNPRHKITKRGQNVTFRCDPISEHNRLYWYRQTLGQGPEFLTYFQNEAQLEKSRLLSDRFSAERPKGSFSTLEIQRTEQGDSAMYLCASSSGVGLYTGELFFGEGSRLTVL.

This clonotype turned up a few times. This chain links TRBV7-2 with TRBJ2-1, with D perhaps matching TRBD2 (5 bases). In germline, CDR1 is SGHTA, CDR2 FQGNSA. The CDR3 covers 16 residues. Trimming pared 0 bases from V and 6 bases from J, leaving 15 bases between. The CDR3 DNA is TGTGCCAGCAGCTTAGCTGGTAGCGTCTTTGTCAATGAGCAGTTCTTC. It yields the protein CASSLAGSVFVNEQFF.

Many counts were recorded for this clonotype. This chain links TRBV11-1 with TRBJ2-5, with a tentative D call TRBD1 (6 bases). Germline loops: CDR1 SGHAT, CDR2 FQDESV (reference sequence). Trimming cost V 5 bases and J 2 bases, with 15 bases left between them. CDR3 length: 15 amino acids. The CDR3 sequence: CASSPVFGQQETQYF. The CDR3 region has the DNA TGTGCCAGCAGCCCCGTCTTCGGACAGCAAGAGACCCAGTACTTC.

This clonotype has at least ten counts. The rearrangement joins TRBV19 to TRBJ2-1, with 9 bases fitting TRBD2. This CDR3 contains 18 residues. V lost 5 bases, J lost 4 bases, and 15 bases stayed unmatched. Per germline, CDR1 LNHDA and CDR2 SQIVND (reference sequence). For the CDR3, the DNA is TGTGCCAGTAGTGGCCTAGCGGGACGGGCGGGCTTTTACAATGAGCAGTTCTTC. It translates to CASSGLAGRAGFYNEQFF.

As to this clonotype: Just one base apart from a much larger clone, this may be a read error. The J gene is TRBJ2-2, the V gene TRBV20-1; D is possibly TRBD2 (5 bases). The germline V gene has CDR1 DFQATT and CDR2 SNEGSKA (reference sequence). The CDR3 is 14 residues long. As DNA, the CDR3 is TGCAGTGCTCGAAGCGGAACGAACACCGGGGAGCCGTTTTTT. Protein product: CSARSGTNTGEPFF.

This clonotype turned up a few times. This chain connects TRBV20-1 to TRBJ1-1; no clear D. With 1 base removed from V and 1 base from J, the gap between germline ends came to 7 bases. The V gene's germline CDR1 is DFQATT and CDR2 SNEGSKA (reference sequence). The CDR3 has 13 residues. This CDR3 is CSARVPANTEAFF. CDR3 nucleotide sequence: TGCAGTGCTAGAGTGCCAGCGAACACTGAAGCTTTCTTT.

The V gene is TRBV3-1, the J gene TRBJ2-3; 9 bases fit TRBD2. Germline V gives CDR1 LGHDT, CDR2 YNNKEL (reference sequence). The ends lost 3 bases at V and 2 bases at J; junction bases unmatched: 6. There are 16 residues in the CDR3. Here the CDR3 DNA reads TGTGCCAGCAGCCAGACTAGCGGCTCCTACACAGATACGCAGTATTTT. Translated: CASSQTSGSYTDTQYF.

This clonotype showed up just a few times. This chain links TRBV6-2 or TRBV6-3 with TRBJ1-4; 9 bases match TRBD1. The CDR3 extends over 14 amino acids. Germline V gene sequence: CDR1 MNHEY, CDR2 SVGEGT. The J segment lost 8 bases and the V segment lost 2 bases, leaving 3 bases of the junction unmatched. The CDR3 loop reads CASSYGTGREKLFF. The CDR3 DNA reads TGTGCCAGCAGTTACGGGACAGGGCGAGAAAAACTGTTTTTT.

This clonotype has just a few counts. The gene calls are TRBV29-1 and TRBJ2-1; 7 positions match TRBD2. The CDR3 sequence is 13 residues long. Germline V gene lookup returns CDR1 SQVTM and CDR2 ANQGSEA. The V segment lost 3 bases and the J segment 9 bases; nucleotides outside the gene matches: 8. In DNA form, the CDR3 reads TGCAGCGTTGAGGAGGGAGGGGCAAGTGAGCAGTTCTTC. Translated: CSVEEGGASEQFF.

This clonotype was seen at least ten times. V is TRBV2 and J is TRBJ1-3; TRBD1 aligns across 8 bases. The trim removed 7 bases at V and 4 bases at J, leaving 15 bases unmatched. The CDR3 consists of 17 residues. The germline V gene has CDR1 SNHLY and CDR2 FYNNEI. CDR3 region: CASIPDRALGSGNTIYF. The DNA of the CDR3 is TGTGCCAGCATTCCGGACAGGGCGTTGGGATCCGGAAACACCATATATTTT.

This clonotype was picked up many times. This chain connects TRBV6-2 or TRBV6-3 to TRBJ2-1, with D perhaps given as TRBD1 or TRBD2 (5 bases each). Germline V gives CDR1 MNHEY, CDR2 SVGEGT. The germline V and J ends were trimmed by 0 bases and 1 base, with 22 bases remaining between them. The CDR3 totals 20 residues. CDR3 region: CASSYSVLLGGSGSYNEQFF. The CDR3 DNA reads TGTGCCAGCAGTTACTCGGTTCTGTTGGGCGGGTCAGGGTCCTACAATGAGCAGTTCTTC.

This clonotype was observed many times. This chain uses TRBV12-3 or TRBV12-4 with TRBJ2-1; 12 bases match TRBD2. V was pared by 0 bases and J by 9 bases, with 6 bases of the junction left unmatched. The length of the CDR3 is 16 residues. CDR3 DNA: TGTGCCAGCAGTTTAGCGCCTAGCGGGAGGGCCGCTGAGCAGTTCTTC. Its protein is CASSLAPSGRAAEQFF.

A few counts support this clonotype. This chain links TRBV28 with TRBJ2-3, with 9 positions matching TRBD2. The germline gives CDR1 MDHEN, CDR2 SYDVKM. V lost 6 bases and J lost 2; bases outside the gene matches: 6. The CDR3 runs 15 residues. CDR3 sequence: CASSLASGVTDTQYF. CDR3 DNA: TGTGCCAGCAGCCTAGCTAGCGGGGTCACAGATACGCAGTATTTT.

The J gene is TRBJ2-1, the V gene TRBV2, with TRBD2 matching 7 bases. The CDR3 loop spans 12 amino acids. Germline V gene data show CDR1 as SNHLY and CDR2 as FYNNEI. V was pared by 3 bases and J by 15 bases, with 8 bases of the junction left unmatched. CDR3 sequence (DNA): TGTGCCAGCAGTGATTCCGGACTAGATCGGTTCTTC. It specifies CASSDSGLDRFF.

This clonotype was detected a few times. The chain recombines TRBV2 with TRBJ2-7, with TRBD2 as a possible D gene (6 bases). V lost 6 bases, J lost 3 bases, and 21 bases lay in between. Germline CDR1 and CDR2: SNHLY and FYNNEI. The CDR3 spans 16 residues. The CDR3 reads CASSHTTRDSSYEQYF. The CDR3 DNA is TGTGCCAGCAGCCACACAACCCGGGACTCTAGCTACGAGCAGTACTTC.

In this sample, this clonotype turned up many times. The chain is built from TRBV18 and TRBJ2-1; TRBD1 might be the D (6 bases). Germline CDR1 reads KGHSH; CDR2 reads LQKENI. The CDR3 is made up of 15 amino acids. Deletions cut 1 base from V and 3 bases from J, with 10 bases between. Written as DNA, the CDR3 is TGTGCCAGCTCACCACGAGGACAGTACTACAATGAGCAGTTCTTC. It codes for CASSPRGQYYNEQFF.

This clonotype was seen a few times. This chain joins TRBV7-9 and TRBJ1-2, with 8 bases aligning to TRBD1. The V and J ends lost 5 bases and 3 bases, in that order; junction bases with no gene match: 5. Germline loops: CDR1 SEHNR, CDR2 FQNEAQ (reference sequence). CDR3 size: 14 residues. In DNA form, the CDR3 reads TGTGCCAGCAGCGCCACGGACAGGGACTATGGCTACACCTTC. Its protein product is CASSATDRDYGYTF.

This clonotype was picked up many times. The CDR3 sequence: CASRDLRATNEKLFF. CDR3 coding DNA: TGTGCCAGCCGGGACCTGCGAGCAACTAATGAAAAACTGTTTTTT. The V and J genes are TRBV27 and TRBJ1-4, with D perhaps matching TRBD1 (5 bases). Trimming removed 8 bases at V and 0 bases at J, with 13 bases between. The CDR3 runs to 15 residues. The germline CDR1 and CDR2 sequences are MNHEY and SMNVEV (reference sequence).

This clonotype was seen only a few times. The junction does not match germline at one end; this may be a read error. The rearrangement links TRBV20-1 to TRBJ2-7, with TRBD1 matching over 8 bases. This CDR3 is built from 16 residues. Germline loops: CDR1 DFQATT, CDR2 SNEGSKA (reference sequence). Here the CDR3 DNA reads TGCAGTGCAACATTGAGGGGGACAGGCGTTCCCTACGAGCAGTGCTTC. It specifies CSATLRGTGVPYEQCF.

This clonotype was seen repeatedly, ten times or more. The rearrangement joins TRBV10-3 to TRBJ1-6; D unresolved. Trimming took off 2 bases at V and 9 bases at J, with 11 bases between the two ends. Per germline, CDR1 ENHRY and CDR2 SYGVKD. CDR3 length: 14 residues. The CDR3 is CAISEAEEISPLHF. DNA for the CDR3: TGTGCCATCAGTGAGGCCGAGGAGATTTCACCCCTCCACTTT.

There are many counts of this clonotype. The chain carries TRBV2 and TRBJ2-7, with D maybe TRBD1 (5 bases). From germline, CDR1 is SNHLY and CDR2 FYNNEI. This CDR3 comprises 15 residues. V lost 5 bases and J lost 3, with 17 bases in between. CDR3 region: CASSPRQTQGYEQYF. As DNA, the CDR3 is TGTGCCAGCAGTCCCCGCCAGACGCAGGGCTACGAGCAGTACTTC.

With regard to this clonotype: A much larger clone sits a single nucleotide away, making a read error possible. The chain is built from TRBV10-3 and TRBJ1-5, with D possibly being TRBD1 (6 bases). This CDR3 is 16 amino acids long. Germline V gene lookup returns CDR1 ENHRY and CDR2 SYGVKD. V was cut by 0 bases and J by 2 bases, with 11 bases left in between. CDR3 DNA: TGTGCCATCAGTGAGTCGACAGGCGGAGGCAATCAGCCCCAGCATTTT. This codes for CAISESTGGGNQPQHF.